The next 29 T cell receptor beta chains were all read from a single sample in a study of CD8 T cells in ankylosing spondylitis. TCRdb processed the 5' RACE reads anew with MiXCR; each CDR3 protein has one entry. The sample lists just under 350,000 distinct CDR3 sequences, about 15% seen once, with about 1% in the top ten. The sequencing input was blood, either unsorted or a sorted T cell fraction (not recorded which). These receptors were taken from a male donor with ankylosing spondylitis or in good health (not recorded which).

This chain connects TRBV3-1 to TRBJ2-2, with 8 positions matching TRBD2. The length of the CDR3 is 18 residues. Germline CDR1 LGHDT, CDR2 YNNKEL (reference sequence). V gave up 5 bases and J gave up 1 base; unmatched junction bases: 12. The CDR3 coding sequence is TGTGCCAGCAGCAAACCCAAGCTAGCGGGCCTGAACACCGGGGAGCTGTTTTTT. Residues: CASSKPKLAGLNTGELFF.

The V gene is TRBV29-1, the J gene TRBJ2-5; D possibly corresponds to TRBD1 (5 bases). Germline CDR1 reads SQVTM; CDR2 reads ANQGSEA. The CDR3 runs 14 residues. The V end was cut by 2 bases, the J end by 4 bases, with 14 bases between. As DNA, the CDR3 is TGCAGCGTTGAACAAAAAGACAGACGAGAGACCCAGTACTTC. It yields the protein CSVEQKDRRETQYF. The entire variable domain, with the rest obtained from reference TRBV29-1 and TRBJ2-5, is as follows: SAVISQKPSRDICQRGTSLTIQCQVDSQVTMMFWYRQQPGQSLTLIATANQGSEATYESGFVIDKFPISRPNLTFSTLTVSNMSPEDSSIYLCSVEQKDRRETQYFGPGTRLLVL.

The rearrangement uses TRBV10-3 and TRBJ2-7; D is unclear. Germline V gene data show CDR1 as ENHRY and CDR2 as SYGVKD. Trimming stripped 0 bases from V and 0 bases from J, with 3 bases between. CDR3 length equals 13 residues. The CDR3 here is CAISESSSYEQYF. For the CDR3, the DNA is TGTGCCATCAGTGAGTCCTCCTCCTACGAGCAGTACTTC.

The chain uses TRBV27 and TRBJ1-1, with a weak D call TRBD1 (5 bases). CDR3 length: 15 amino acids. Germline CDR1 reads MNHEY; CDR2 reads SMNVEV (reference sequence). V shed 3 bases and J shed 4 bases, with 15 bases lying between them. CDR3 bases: TGTGCCAGCAGTTTGTTAACAGCAAGGGGCACTGAAGCTTTCTTT. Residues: CASSLLTARGTEAFF.

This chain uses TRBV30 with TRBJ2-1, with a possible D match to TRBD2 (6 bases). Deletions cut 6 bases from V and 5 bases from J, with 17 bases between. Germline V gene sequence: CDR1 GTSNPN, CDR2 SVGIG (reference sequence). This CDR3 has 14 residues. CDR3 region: CACVPGLGDNEQFF. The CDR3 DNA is TGTGCCTGCGTGCCGGGACTTGGGGACAATGAGCAGTTCTTC.

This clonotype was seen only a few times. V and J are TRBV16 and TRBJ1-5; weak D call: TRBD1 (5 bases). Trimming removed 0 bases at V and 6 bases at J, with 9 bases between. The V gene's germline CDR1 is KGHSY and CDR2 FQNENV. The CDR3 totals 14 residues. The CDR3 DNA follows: TGTGCCAGCAGCCAATCGGACAATCGTCAGCCCCAGCATTTT. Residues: CASSQSDNRQPQHF.

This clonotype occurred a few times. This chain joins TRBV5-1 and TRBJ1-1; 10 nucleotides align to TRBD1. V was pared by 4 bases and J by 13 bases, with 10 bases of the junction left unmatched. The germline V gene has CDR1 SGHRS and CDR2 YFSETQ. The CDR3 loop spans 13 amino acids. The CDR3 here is CASSPSGQGPVFF. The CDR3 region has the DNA TGCGCCAGCAGCCCTTCGGGACAGGGGCCGGTTTTCTTT.

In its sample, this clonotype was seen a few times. CDR3 protein: CSARVSGQGLGEQFF. For the CDR3, the DNA is TGCAGTGCTAGAGTTTCGGGACAGGGTTTAGGTGAGCAGTTCTTC. The chain couples TRBV20-1 to TRBJ2-1; TRBD1 matches 9 bases. The CDR3 has 15 amino acids. Germline CDR1 DFQATT, CDR2 SNEGSKA (reference sequence). The V and J ends lost 1 base and 9 bases, in that order; junction bases with no gene match: 10.

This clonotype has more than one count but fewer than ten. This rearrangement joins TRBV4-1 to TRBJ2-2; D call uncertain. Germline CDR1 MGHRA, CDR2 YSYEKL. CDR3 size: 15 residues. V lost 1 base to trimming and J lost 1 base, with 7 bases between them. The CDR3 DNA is TGCGCCAGCAGCCAAGGGCAGCTGAACACCGGGGAGCTGTTTTTT. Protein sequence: CASSQGQLNTGELFF.

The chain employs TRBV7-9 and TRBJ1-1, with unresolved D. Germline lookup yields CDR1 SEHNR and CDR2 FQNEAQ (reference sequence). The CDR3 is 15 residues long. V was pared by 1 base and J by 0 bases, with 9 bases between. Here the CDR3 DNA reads TGTGCCAGCAGCTTAGGGTACGGGCTGAACACTGAAGCTTTCTTT. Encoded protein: CASSLGYGLNTEAFF.

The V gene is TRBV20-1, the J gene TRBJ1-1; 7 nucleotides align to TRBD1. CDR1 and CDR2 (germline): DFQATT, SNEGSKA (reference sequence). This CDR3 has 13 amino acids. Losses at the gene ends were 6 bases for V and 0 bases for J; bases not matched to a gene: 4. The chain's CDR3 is CSAWGQMNTEAFF. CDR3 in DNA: TGCAGTGCATGGGGACAGATGAACACTGAAGCTTTCTTT.

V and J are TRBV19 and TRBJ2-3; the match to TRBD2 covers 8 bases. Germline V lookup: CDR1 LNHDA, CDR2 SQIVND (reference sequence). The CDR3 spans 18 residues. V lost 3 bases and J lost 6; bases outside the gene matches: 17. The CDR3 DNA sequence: TGTGCCAGTAGTATCTCGTCTGGGCGGGGGGCCCTCAGGGATACGCAGTATTTT. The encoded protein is CASSISSGRGALRDTQYF.

CDR3 nucleotide sequence: TGCAGTGCCAGCGGGGACAACACTGAAGCTTTCTTT. Protein product: CSASGDNTEAFF. The chain links TRBV20-1 to TRBJ1-1; D perhaps matches TRBD1 (5 bases). The CDR3 sequence is 12 residues long. V lost 6 bases and J lost 2, with 10 bases in between. Per the germline V gene, CDR1 is DFQATT and CDR2 is SNEGSKA (reference sequence).

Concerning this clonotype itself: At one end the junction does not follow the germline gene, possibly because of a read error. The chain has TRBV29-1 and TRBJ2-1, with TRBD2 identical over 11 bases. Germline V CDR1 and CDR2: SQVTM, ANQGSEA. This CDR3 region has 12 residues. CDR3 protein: CSVRLGLADWAF. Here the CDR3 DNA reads TGCAGCGTCAGATTGGGACTAGCGGATTGGGCCTTC.

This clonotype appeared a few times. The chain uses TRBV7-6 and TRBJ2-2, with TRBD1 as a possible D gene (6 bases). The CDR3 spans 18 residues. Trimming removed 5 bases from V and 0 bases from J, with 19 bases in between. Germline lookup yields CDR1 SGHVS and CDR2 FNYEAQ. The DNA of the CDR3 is TGTGCCAGCAGCCCCGAACCTCCCCGGACAGCGAACACCGGGGAGCTGTTTTTT. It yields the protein CASSPEPPRTANTGELFF.

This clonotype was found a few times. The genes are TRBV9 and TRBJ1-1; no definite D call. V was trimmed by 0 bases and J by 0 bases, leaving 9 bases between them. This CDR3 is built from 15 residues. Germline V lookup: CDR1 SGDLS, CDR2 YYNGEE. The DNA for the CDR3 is TGTGCCAGCAGCGTAGTTCCAGGAGTGAACACTGAAGCTTTCTTT. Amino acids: CASSVVPGVNTEAFF.

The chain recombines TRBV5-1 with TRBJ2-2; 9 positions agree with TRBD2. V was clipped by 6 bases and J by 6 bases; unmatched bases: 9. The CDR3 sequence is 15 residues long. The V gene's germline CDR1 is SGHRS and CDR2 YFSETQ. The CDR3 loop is CASTKGLAIAGELFF. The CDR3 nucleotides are TGCGCCAGCACGAAAGGACTAGCGATAGCCGGGGAGCTGTTTTTT. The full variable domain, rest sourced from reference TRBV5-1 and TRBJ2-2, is KAGVTQTPRYLIKTRGQQVTLSCSPISGHRSVSWYQQTPGQGLQFLFEYFSETQRNKGNFPGRFSGRQFSNSRSEMNVSTLELGDSALYLCASTKGLAIAGELFFGEGSRLTVL.

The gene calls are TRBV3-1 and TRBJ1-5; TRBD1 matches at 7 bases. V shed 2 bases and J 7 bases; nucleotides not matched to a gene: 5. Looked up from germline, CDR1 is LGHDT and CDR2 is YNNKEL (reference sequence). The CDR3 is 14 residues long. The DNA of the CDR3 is TGTGCCAGCAGCCAACAGGGGGTCGGGCAGCCCCAGCATTTT. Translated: CASSQQGVGQPQHF.

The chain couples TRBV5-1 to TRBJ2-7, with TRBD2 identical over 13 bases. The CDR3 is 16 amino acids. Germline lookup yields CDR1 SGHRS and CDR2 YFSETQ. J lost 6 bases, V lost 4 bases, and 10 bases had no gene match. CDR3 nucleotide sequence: TGCGCCAGCAGCCTACCCGGACTAGCGGGAGTAGGCGAGCAGTACTTC. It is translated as CASSLPGLAGVGEQYF.

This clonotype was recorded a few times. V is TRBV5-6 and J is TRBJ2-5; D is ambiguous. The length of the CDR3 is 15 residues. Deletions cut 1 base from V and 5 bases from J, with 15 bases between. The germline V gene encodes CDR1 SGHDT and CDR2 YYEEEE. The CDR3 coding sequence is TGTGCCAGCAGCTTGTCCCACACACTTGGGGAGACCCAGTACTTC. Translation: CASSLSHTLGETQYF.

The CDR3 DNA follows: TGTGCCAGCAGTTTACAAGGGGGGGATTACGAGCAGTACTTC. Encoded protein: CASSLQGGDYEQYF. The rearrangement joins TRBV27 to TRBJ2-7, with D possibly TRBD2 on 7 matching bases. The V and J ends lost 2 bases and 4 bases respectively, with 12 bases between them. Germline values: CDR1 MNHEY, CDR2 SMNVEV (reference sequence). The CDR3 covers 14 residues.

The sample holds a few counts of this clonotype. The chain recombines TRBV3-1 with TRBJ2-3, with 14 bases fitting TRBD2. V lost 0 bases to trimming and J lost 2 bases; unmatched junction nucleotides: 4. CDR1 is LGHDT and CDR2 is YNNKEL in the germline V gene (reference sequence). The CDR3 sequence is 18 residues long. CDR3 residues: CASSQEGTSGGPTDTQYF. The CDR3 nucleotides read TGTGCCAGCAGCCAAGAAGGGACTAGCGGGGGCCCCACAGATACGCAGTATTTT.

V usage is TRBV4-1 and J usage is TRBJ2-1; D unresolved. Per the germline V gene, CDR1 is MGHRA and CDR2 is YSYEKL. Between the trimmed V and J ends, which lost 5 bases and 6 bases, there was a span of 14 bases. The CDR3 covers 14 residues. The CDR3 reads CASSFLVLINEQFF. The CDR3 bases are TGCGCCAGCAGCTTCCTCGTCCTGATCAATGAGCAGTTCTTC.

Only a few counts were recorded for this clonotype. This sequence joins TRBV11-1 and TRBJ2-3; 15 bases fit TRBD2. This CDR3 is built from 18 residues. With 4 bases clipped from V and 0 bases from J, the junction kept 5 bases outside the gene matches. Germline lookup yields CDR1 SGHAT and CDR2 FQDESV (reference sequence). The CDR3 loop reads CASSSGLAGGWSTDTQYF. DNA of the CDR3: TGTGCCAGCAGCTCCGGACTAGCGGGGGGGTGGAGCACAGATACGCAGTATTTT.

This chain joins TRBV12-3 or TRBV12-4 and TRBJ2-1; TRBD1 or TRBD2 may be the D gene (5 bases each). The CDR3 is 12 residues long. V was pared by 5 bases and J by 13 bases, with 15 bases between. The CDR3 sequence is CASSPGLGTQFF. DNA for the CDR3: TGTGCCAGCAGTCCCGGACTGGGGACCCAGTTCTTC.

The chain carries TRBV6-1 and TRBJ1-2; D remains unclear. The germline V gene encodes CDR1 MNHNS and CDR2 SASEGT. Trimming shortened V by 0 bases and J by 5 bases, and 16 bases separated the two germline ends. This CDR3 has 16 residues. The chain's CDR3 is CASSEAWGPSAYGYTF. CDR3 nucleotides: TGTGCCAGCAGTGAAGCGTGGGGTCCCAGTGCGTATGGCTACACCTTC.

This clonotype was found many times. CDR3 protein: CASSQPVAGGREQYF. Written as DNA, the CDR3 is TGCGCCAGCAGCCAACCAGTAGCGGGAGGCCGCGAGCAGTACTTC. The chain links TRBV4-1 to TRBJ2-7; TRBD2 agrees at 10 bases. The CDR3 is made up of 15 amino acids. The J segment lost 6 bases and the V segment lost 2 bases, leaving 7 bases of the junction unmatched. The germline gives CDR1 MGHRA, CDR2 YSYEKL.

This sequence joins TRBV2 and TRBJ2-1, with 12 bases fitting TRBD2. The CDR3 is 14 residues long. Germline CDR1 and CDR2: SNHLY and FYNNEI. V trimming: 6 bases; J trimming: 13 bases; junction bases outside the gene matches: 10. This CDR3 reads CASSASGRAVVQFF. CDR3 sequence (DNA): TGTGCCAGCAGCGCTAGCGGGAGGGCCGTCGTCCAGTTCTTC.

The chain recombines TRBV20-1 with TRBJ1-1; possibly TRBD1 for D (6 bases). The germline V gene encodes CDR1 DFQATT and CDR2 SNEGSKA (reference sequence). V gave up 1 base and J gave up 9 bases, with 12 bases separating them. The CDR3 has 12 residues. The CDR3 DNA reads TGCAGTGCTAGAGGGGCGGACAGCAAAGCTTTCTTT. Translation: CSARGADSKAFF.